Described below is a single T cell receptor beta chain sequence and its context. The junction differs from germline at one of its ends, possibly a read error. The V gene's germline CDR1 is SNHLY and CDR2 FYNNEI. CDR3 length equals 16 residues. In the original workflow: Nucleated cell counts were estimated from reference gene primer amplification. Libraries were prepared by immunoSEQ multiplex PCR; TCRdb keeps only in-frame clonotypes and omits some of them. Clonal size and the V and J genes are those of that table, whereas D and trimming came from the DNA. The sample has 75,000 to 95,000 clones, 88% seen once. This sample is drawn from a study of blood T cell repertoires in COVID-19. Looking at the study overall: Donors in the United States, Italy and Spain gave samples during acute or convalescent COVID-19. Sample material is recorded as cDNA or gDNA derived from T cells, B-cell-depleted T cells, or PBMCs.

Sequenced material: peripheral blood. The source is a human donor in a cohort sampled during active COVID-19. The V and J genes are TRBV2 and TRBJ2-6, with TRBD1 matching over 9 bases. The DNA for the CDR3 is TGTGTATCTGGGACAGGGCTTGCTTCTGGAGCCAACGTCCTGACTTTC. Amino acids: CVSGTGLASGANVLTF.